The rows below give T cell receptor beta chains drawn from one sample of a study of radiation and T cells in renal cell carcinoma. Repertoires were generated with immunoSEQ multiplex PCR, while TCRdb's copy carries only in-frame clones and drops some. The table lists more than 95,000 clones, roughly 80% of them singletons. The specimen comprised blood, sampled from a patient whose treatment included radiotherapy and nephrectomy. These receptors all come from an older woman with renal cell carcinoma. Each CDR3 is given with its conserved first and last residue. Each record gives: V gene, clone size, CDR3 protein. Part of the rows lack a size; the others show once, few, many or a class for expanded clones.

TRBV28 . CASSPALTGNYGYTF
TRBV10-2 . CASSGGIETQYF
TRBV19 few CASSAPLEVSTDTQYF
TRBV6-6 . CASTQGAGAGDTQYF
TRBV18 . CASSPELRDYEQYF
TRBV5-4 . CASSLAQGMNTEAFF
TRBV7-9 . CASSFNMGTGTRVSGELFF
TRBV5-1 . CASSLVGVNYNEQFF
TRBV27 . CASVHIRDREVWLVQPQHF
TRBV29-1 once CSVAPGQGVGTGELFF